The entry below describes one T cell receptor beta chain. The data originate from a study of blood T cell repertoires in COVID-19. Across the whole study: The cDNA or gDNA used as material had been derived from T cells, B-cell-depleted T cells, or PBMCs.

Authors' analysis steps: Estimation of nucleated cell counts was performed using reference gene primer amplification. The protocol was immunoSEQ multiplex PCR, while the TCRdb copy is restricted to in-frame clones and leaves out a portion. Clone size and the V and J calls come from that table; the DNA yielded D and trimming. The repertoire holds about 160,000 clones, with about 80% as singletons. The CDR3 has 17 residues. Germline-derived CDR1 and CDR2 are WNHNN and SYGVQD (reference sequence). V lost 2 bases to trimming and J lost 5 bases; unmatched junction nucleotides: 10. This TCR was sampled from a man in his sixties or seventies who had recovered from COVID-19. V gene TRBV10-1 combines with J gene TRBJ1-5; 9 bases are a match to TRBD1. Specimen: peripheral blood. Here the CDR3 reads CASSEDHRGPKDQPQHF. CDR3 nucleotide sequence: TGCGCCAGCAGTGAGGATCACAGGGGGCCCAAAGATCAGCCCCAGCATTTT.